This T cell receptor (beta chain) emerged from a study of T-cell reconstitution after alpha-beta-depleted transplantation in children. Molecular barcoding with unique molecular identifiers was used for the TCRbeta library. Using its own MiXCR run on the PCR reads, TCRdb lists one record per CDR3 protein. The table includes 250,000 to 350,000 distinct CDR3 sequences, 9.5% to 10% detected once. The CDR3 spans 14 residues. V was shortened by 0 bases and J by 6 bases, with 10 bases between the two germline ends. The germline V gene has CDR1 WNHNN and CDR2 SYGVQD (reference sequence). The sample consisted of PBMCs from the stem cell graft donor, taken from the stem cell graft. This sequence was found in a human donor who donated a stem cell graft to a child with SCID. The chain has TRBV10-1 and TRBJ2-3; D uncertain. DNA for the CDR3: TGCGCCAGCAGTGAGTCGGGTATATGGGATACGCAGTATTTT. Its protein product is CASSESGIWDTQYF.